This is a list of T cell receptor beta chains from one sample in a study of blood T cell repertoires in COVID-19. TCRdb keeps only in-frame clones here, not all; method: immunoSEQ multiplex PCR. The table has over 130,000 clones, more than 75% seen once; the top ten hold around 5.4%. The material sequenced was peripheral blood. All receptors come from a human donor in a cohort sampled during active COVID-19. The CDR3 runs from the conserved cysteine through the conserved F or W. The order of the fields is V gene, D gene, J gene, CDR3 length, clone size, CDR3 DNA, CDR3 protein. A D gene is named only where the DNA matches it firmly. Clone size appears in some rows only: once, few, many, or a class for an expanded clone.

>TRBV14|-|TRBJ2-1|19|-
TGTGCCAGCAGCCAAAGCGCGCAGCGGCTTTTTTCTTACGACAATGAGCAGTTCTTC
CASSQSAQRLFSYDNEQFF
>TRBV27|TRBD1|TRBJ2-1|15|-
TGTGCCAGCAGTACCGGGACAGGGGCCTACAATGAGCAGTTCTTC
CASSTGTGAYNEQFF
>TRBV14|TRBD2|TRBJ2-5|16|-
TGTGCCAGCAGCAAGGGACTAGCGGCCCTTCAAGAGACCCAGTACTTC
CASSKGLAALQETQYF
>TRBV19|-|TRBJ1-6|12|-
TGTGCCACCAGGCAAGAGAATTCACCCCTCCACTTT
CATRQENSPLHF
>TRBV2|-|TRBJ2-7|11|-
TGTGCCAGCAGGGCAGCCTACGAGCAGTACTTC
CASRAAYEQYF
>TRBV5-1|TRBD1|TRBJ1-4|14|-
TGCGCCAGCAGCTTGCGGACAGGGACGGAAAAACTGTTTTTT
CASSLRTGTEKLFF
>TRBV2|-|TRBJ2-7|13|-
TGTGCCAGCGGCCCTAGCGACTCCGGTCGGCAGTACTTC
CASGPSDSGRQYF
>TRBV10-3|-|TRBJ2-5|14|-
TGTGCCATCGCAAGGACAGGGAGGGATGAGACCCAGTACTTC
CAIARTGRDETQYF
>TRBV28|-|TRBJ2-2|14|-
TGTGCCAGCAGTTTAATCGGGTCAACCGGGGAGCTGTTTTTT
CASSLIGSTGELFF
>TRBV3-1/TRBV3-2|TRBD1|TRBJ1-2|14|-
TGTGCCAGCAGCTTCCGACAGGGTATAAGTGGCTACACCTTC
CASSFRQGISGYTF
>TRBV7-9|TRBD1|TRBJ1-2|15|-
TGTGCCAGCAGCTTAGATCGGACAGGGGACTATGGCTACACCTTC
CASSLDRTGDYGYTF
>TRBV7-9|TRBD2|TRBJ2-5|15|-
TGTGCCAGCAGCCCCACTAGCGGAAGGGGAGAGACCCAGTACTTC
CASSPTSGRGETQYF
>TRBV5-1|TRBD1|TRBJ1-6|16|few
TGCGCCAGCAGCTTAACCGGGACAGGGATAAATTCACCCCTCCACTTT
CASSLTGTGINSPLHF
>TRBV5-1|-|TRBJ2-7|13|-
TGCGCCAGCAGCCTGGCCCCGGCCTACGAGCAGTACTTC
CASSLAPAYEQYF
>TRBV11-2|-|TRBJ2-1|13|-
TGTGCCAGCTCTTTGGGGGCGCGGGATGAGCAGTTCTTC
CASSLGARDEQFF
>TRBV5-1|TRBD1|TRBJ2-7|16|-
TGCGCCAGCAGCTTGCCGACAGGGGGTATCTCCTACGAGCAGTACTTC
CASSLPTGGISYEQYF
>TRBV7-3|TRBD1|TRBJ2-1|13|-
TGTGCCAGCAGCTCCAGACAGGGCGATGAGCAGTTCTTC
CASSSRQGDEQFF
>TRBV28|-|TRBJ2-7|13|-
TGTGCCAGCAGTTTGAGGGAATACTACGAGCAGTACTTC
CASSLREYYEQYF
>TRBV18|-|TRBJ1-5|17|-
TGTGCCAGCTCACCCGCGGGGGTAGGGGTGGGCAATCAGCCCCAGCATTTT
CASSPAGVGVGNQPQHF
>TRBV21-1|-|TRBJ2-6|16|-
TGTGCCAGCAGCAAGGACATTAGCTCTGGGGCCAACGTCCTGACTTTC
CASSKDISSGANVLTF
>TRBV27|-|TRBJ1-1|13|-
TGTGCCAGCAGTCTACAGATGAACACTGAAGCTTTCTTT
CASSLQMNTEAFF
>TRBV18|-|TRBJ2-7|12|-
TGTGCCAGCTCACCGCCCGGGGACGAGCAGTACTTC
CASSPPGDEQYF
>TRBV7-2|TRBD2|TRBJ2-7|15|-
TGTGCCAGCAGCTTCGGGACTAGCGGGGACTACGAGCAGTACTTC
CASSFGTSGDYEQYF
>TRBV7-8|-|TRBJ2-7|14|-
TGTGCCAGCAGCCTGAGGGTGGTTCCTAACGAGCAGTACTTC
CASSLRVVPNEQYF
>TRBV28|-|TRBJ1-1|14|-
TGTGCCAGCAGTTCAGGACAGATGAACACTGAAGCTTTCTTT
CASSSGQMNTEAFF
>TRBV4-2|TRBD2|TRBJ2-3|16|-
TGTGCCAGCAGCCAAGGAGCACTAGCGAGCACAGATACGCAGTATTTT
CASSQGALASTDTQYF
>TRBV9|TRBD2|TRBJ2-2|15|-
TGTGCCAGCAGCGCCGAGCGGGGGGGAACCGGGGAGCTGTTTTTT
CASSAERGGTGELFF
>TRBV9|TRBD1|TRBJ2-3|15|-
TGTGCCAGCAGCGTAGAAACAGGGGGCCGAGATACGCAGTATTTT
CASSVETGGRDTQYF
>TRBV10-3|TRBD1|TRBJ1-2|14|-
TGTGCCATCAGTGAGTCGGGACAGACTTATGGCTACACCTTC
CAISESGQTYGYTF
>TRBV2|-|TRBJ2-1|13|-
TGTGCCAGTGGTGTGCGACAAGACAATGAGCAGTTCTTC
CASGVRQDNEQFF